This is a list of T cell receptor beta chains from one sample in a study of vaccination effects on CD4 cells after COVID-19. These TCRs' antigens remain unknown. Clones were sequenced by immunoSEQ multiplex PCR, and TCRdb holds only the in-frame ones, with some missing. The sample lists about 31,000 clones, approximately 68% occurring once. This specimen was CD4+ T cells from PBMCs cultured with SARS-CoV-2 spike peptides, taken after COVID-19 vaccination. The receptor source for this set is a human donor who received a COVID-19 vaccine. CDR3s include the opening cysteine and the closing phenylalanine or tryptophan. The D gene is left open where the match is weak. Only some rows state a clone size, as once, few, many or a class for expanded clones.

CDR3 protein	CDR3 DNA	V gene	J gene	D gene	clone size
CASRGSSGNQPQHF	TGTGCCAGCAGGGGTTCTTCGGGCAATCAGCCCCAGCATTTT	TRBV6-6	TRBJ1-5	NA	NA
CASRQVFNSPLHF	TGTGCCAGCCGACAGGTGTTTAATTCACCCCTCCACTTT	TRBV28	TRBJ1-6	NA	NA
CASKLAGEQYF	TGTGCCAGTAAACTAGCGGGGGAGCAGTACTTC	TRBV27	TRBJ2-7	TRBD2	NA
CASTRQTTNQPQHF	TGTGCCAGCACCAGACAGACAACCAATCAGCCCCAGCATTTT	TRBV2	TRBJ1-5	NA	NA
CASSLGQGPGSPLHF	TGTGCCAGCAGCTTAGGACAGGGTCCGGGTTCACCCCTCCACTTT	TRBV7-2	TRBJ1-6	TRBD1	NA
CSAATSGVRYEQYF	TGCAGCGCCGCAACTAGCGGGGTACGCTACGAGCAGTACTTC	TRBV29-1	TRBJ2-7	TRBD2	NA
CARTIRQGAHNSPLHF	TGTGCCAGAACTATAAGACAGGGGGCCCATAATTCACCCCTCCACTTT	TRBV19	TRBJ1-6	TRBD1	NA
CACSLAPTEAFF	TGTGCCTGCTCCTTAGCCCCGACTGAAGCTTTCTTT	TRBV30	TRBJ1-1	NA	once
CSVEEVKGLGGYTF	TGCAGCGTTGAAGAAGTCAAAGGGTTGGGGGGCTACACCTTC	TRBV29-1	TRBJ1-2	NA	once
CASSQVLWTSGRQNTDTQYF	TGTGCCAGCAGCCAAGTCTTGTGGACTAGCGGTAGACAGAACACAGATACGCAGTATTTT	TRBV4-2	TRBJ2-3	TRBD2	NA
CATRDGNTEAFF	TGTGCCACGCGAGACGGGAACACTGAAGCTTTCTTT	TRBV10-3	TRBJ1-1	NA	few
CASSPRKEGTSGQETQYF	TGCGCCAGCAGCCCACGTAAAGAGGGGACTAGCGGACAAGAGACCCAGTACTTC	TRBV4-1	TRBJ2-5	TRBD2	NA
CASSELAGRTDTQYF	TGCGCCAGCAGCGAACTAGCGGGGCGCACAGATACGCAGTATTTT	TRBV5-1	TRBJ2-3	TRBD2	NA